The 30 T cell receptor beta chains below all came from one sample that was sequenced in a study of blood T cell repertoires in COVID-19. This table comes from immunoSEQ multiplex PCR, and its TCRdb copy is limited to in-frame clones, with some not included. The repertoire has 150,000 to 200,000 clones, more than 75% of them found once; the top ten carry approximately 13%. Sequenced sample: peripheral blood. The receptors shown here come from a woman in her 70s with COVID-19, enrolled during active disease.

This clone showed up just a few times. The chain joins TRBV18 to TRBJ2-7, with a weak D call TRBD2 (6 bases). V lost 5 bases, J lost 6 bases, and 14 bases lay in between. CDR3 size: 13 residues. Germline CDR1 is KGHSH and CDR2 is LQKENI. CDR3 protein: CASSIEEGTEQYF. The CDR3 nucleotides read TGTGCCAGCTCAATTGAGGAGGGGACCGAGCAGTACTTC.

The chain links TRBV5-8 to TRBJ2-4; no definite D call. Trimming removed 0 bases at V and 8 bases at J, with 12 bases between. This CDR3 region has 14 residues. Per the germline V gene, CDR1 is SGHTS and CDR2 is YDEGEE. The CDR3 DNA sequence: TGTGCCAGCAGCTTGGGCCAGGTAGTGGACATTCAGTACTTC. It yields the protein CASSLGQVVDIQYF.

The chain carries TRBV9 and TRBJ2-5, with 10 positions matching TRBD2. V gave up 3 bases and J gave up 4 bases; unmatched junction bases: 3. CDR1 is SGDLS, CDR2 YYNGEE, per germline. The CDR3 has 14 amino acids. CDR3 protein: CASSAGLAVETQYF. The CDR3 nucleotides are TGTGCCAGCAGCGCCGGACTAGCGGTAGAGACCCAGTACTTC.

V gene TRBV15 combines with J gene TRBJ2-1; 10 nucleotides match TRBD2. The CDR3 spans 16 residues. The ends lost 1 base at V and 2 bases at J; junction bases unmatched: 2. Germline CDR1 is LNHNV and CDR2 is YYDKDF (reference sequence). DNA of the CDR3: TGTGCCACCAGCAGAGCCGGGACTAGCGCCTACAATGAGCAGTTCTTC. Its protein product is CATSRAGTSAYNEQFF. Looking up the rest from reference TRBV15 and TRBJ2-1 gives the full variable domain: DAMVIQNPRYQVTQFGKPVTLSCSQTLNHNVMYWYQQKSSQAPKLLFHYYDKDFNNEADTPDNFQSRRPNTSFCFLDIRSPGLGDTAMYLCATSRAGTSAYNEQFFGPGTRLTVL.

This sequence joins TRBV28 and TRBJ2-7; a weak D match, TRBD1 (5 bases). Deletions cut 4 bases from V and 6 bases from J, with 13 bases between. CDR1 is MDHEN and CDR2 is SYDVKM in the germline V gene. The CDR3 has 13 residues. The CDR3 nucleotides are TGTGCCAGCAGTTCCCCCCAGGGTAGCGAGCAGTACTTC. It yields the protein CASSSPQGSEQYF.

The chain uses TRBV29-1 and TRBJ2-2, with 10 bases fitting TRBD1. CDR1 is SQVTM and CDR2 is ANQGSEA in the germline V gene. This CDR3 region has 13 residues. Trimming removed 5 bases from V and 9 bases from J; junction bases left unmatched: 6. CDR3 DNA sequence: TGCAGCGTTCCGGGACAGGGGCTCTGGGAGCTGTTTTTT. This gives the protein CSVPGQGLWELFF.

The chain links TRBV5-4 to TRBJ2-5, with 9 bases matching TRBD2. Germline lookup yields CDR1 SGHNT and CDR2 YYREEE (reference sequence). J lost 6 bases, V lost 5 bases, and 14 bases had no gene match. The CDR3 length is 16 residues. CDR3 sequence (DNA): TGTGCCAGCAGTTACGAAAGCGGGAGGCTTTCAAAGACCCAGTACTTC. Translation gives CASSYESGRLSKTQYF.

The V call is TRBV6-5, the J call TRBJ2-2; 11 bases line up with TRBD2. V gave up 6 bases and J gave up 6 bases; unmatched junction bases: 3. The germline gives CDR1 MNHEY, CDR2 SVGAGI. The CDR3 has 14 residues. The CDR3 nucleotides are TGTGCCAGCAGGTGGACTAGCGGGTCCGGGGAGCTGTTTTTT. Protein sequence: CASRWTSGSGELFF.

The V call is TRBV14, the J call TRBJ1-2; the match to TRBD1 covers 9 bases. Germline V gives CDR1 SGHDN, CDR2 FVKESK. The CDR3 contains 18 residues. V lost 3 bases, J lost 0 bases, and 11 bases stayed unmatched. The CDR3 DNA reads TGTGCCAGCAGCCAGGATAAACAGGGGGCGCCTACTAACTATGGCTACACCTTC. Translated: CASSQDKQGAPTNYGYTF. The entire variable domain, with the rest obtained from reference TRBV14 and TRBJ1-2, is as follows: EAGVTQFPSHSVIEKGQTVTLRCDPISGHDNLYWYRRVMGKEIKFLLHFVKESKQDESGMPNNRFLAERTGGTYSTLKVQPAELEDSGVYFCASSQDKQGAPTNYGYTFGSGTRLTVV.

This chain connects TRBV7-2 to TRBJ1-3, with a possible D match to TRBD1 (5 bases). The CDR3 has 15 residues. Trimming pared 4 bases from V and 5 bases from J, leaving 15 bases between. Germline V gene data show CDR1 as SGHTA and CDR2 as FQGNSA. CDR3 coding DNA: TGTGCCAGCAGCTCACTGGGGCCGCAGAGAAACACCATATATTTT. This sequence encodes CASSSLGPQRNTIYF. Together with reference TRBV7-2 and TRBJ1-3, the CDR3 gives the full variable domain: GAGVSQSPSNKVTEKGKDVELRCDPISGHTALYWYRQSLGQGLEFLIYFQGNSAPDKSGLPSDRFSAERTGGSVSTLTIQRTQQEDSAVYLCASSSLGPQRNTIYFGEGSWLTVV.

The CDR3 sequence: CASSPLPPGQGGYGYTF. CDR3 DNA sequence: TGCGCCAGCAGCCCACTTCCGCCGGGACAGGGCGGATATGGCTACACCTTC. The J gene is TRBJ1-2, the V gene TRBV5-1, with 9 bases fitting TRBD1. This CDR3 is built from 17 residues. The V gene's germline CDR1 is SGHRS and CDR2 YFSETQ. Trimming cost V 4 bases and J 5 bases; bases outside gene matches: 15.

This sequence joins TRBV12-3 or TRBV12-4 and TRBJ1-4, with 8 bases lining up with TRBD1. The CDR3 is made up of 13 amino acids. With 6 bases clipped from V and 8 bases from J, the junction kept 5 bases outside the gene matches. CDR3 protein: CASRDRGGEKLFF. CDR3 DNA sequence: TGTGCCAGCAGAGACAGGGGAGGAGAAAAACTGTTTTTT.

V gene TRBV5-6 combines with J gene TRBJ2-7; 7 bases map to TRBD1. The CDR3 loop spans 13 amino acids. After removal of 3 bases from V and 4 bases from J, the junction contained 4 bases not matched to a gene. CDR1 is SGHDT, CDR2 YYEEEE, per germline. CDR3 sequence reads: CASSWTGFYEQYF. CDR3 DNA: TGTGCCAGCAGCTGGACAGGATTTTACGAGCAGTACTTC.

This clone was seen once. The gene calls are TRBV4-2 and TRBJ2-7; 7 nucleotides align to TRBD1. This CDR3 contains 17 residues. Germline values: CDR1 LGHNA, CDR2 YNFKEQ. J gave up 0 bases and V 0 bases, and 8 bases lay outside the gene matches. In nucleotides, the CDR3 is TGTGCCAGCAGCCAAGATCTCGGGACAGCGGACTCCTACGAGCAGTACTTC. It translates to CASSQDLGTADSYEQYF.

This clone was seen only once. This chain connects TRBV4-3 to TRBJ2-3, with 9 bases identical to TRBD1. CDR1 is LGHNA, CDR2 YSLEER, per germline. CDR3 length equals 15 residues. V shed 4 bases and J 1 base; nucleotides not matched to a gene: 3. Written as DNA, the CDR3 is TGCGCCAGCAGCCCGACAGGGGGGGGCACAGATACGCAGTATTTT. Residues: CASSPTGGGTDTQYF.

The rearrangement joins TRBV3-1 (or the pseudogene TRBV3-2) to TRBJ1-4; TRBD1 might be the D (6 bases). From germline, CDR1 is LGHDT and CDR2 YNNKEL (reference sequence). The CDR3 runs 15 residues. V was cut by 6 bases and J by 7 bases, with 18 bases left in between. CDR3 DNA: TGTGCCAGCAGGGTCAGGGGAACCTCAGGTGAAAAACTGTTTTTT. This codes for CASRVRGTSGEKLFF.

The chain is built from TRBV3-1 (or the pseudogene TRBV3-2) and TRBJ1-2; 8 bases are shared with TRBD1. Germline V gene data show CDR1 as LGHDT and CDR2 as YNNKEL (reference sequence). This CDR3 has 16 amino acids. With V trimmed by 4 bases and J by 0 bases, 7 bases remained unmatched. The CDR3 coding sequence is TGTGCCAGCAGCCCCATTCGGGACAGGACTAACTATGGCTACACCTTC. The encoded protein is CASSPIRDRTNYGYTF.

The rearrangement links TRBV19 to TRBJ1-5; the D gene is possibly TRBD1 (5 bases). The CDR3 sequence is 13 residues long. The ends were cut back, 4 bases at V and 5 bases at J, with 9 bases in the middle. CDR1 and CDR2 (germline): LNHDA, SQIVND (reference sequence). The CDR3 here is CASSTDSYQPQHF. The CDR3 DNA is TGTGCCAGTAGTACAGACAGTTATCAGCCCCAGCATTTT.

The V gene is TRBV6-5, the J gene TRBJ2-7; D might be TRBD2 (6 bases). V gave up 6 bases and J gave up 4 bases, with 19 bases separating them. The germline V gene has CDR1 MNHEY and CDR2 SVGAGI. This CDR3 contains 15 residues. The CDR3 DNA is TGTGCCAGCAGCCTCGGGAGAGGTCTCTCTTACGAGCAGTACTTC. Translating gives CASSLGRGLSYEQYF.

The CDR3 reads CASSSAGPHTEAFF. The CDR3 DNA reads TGTGCCAGCAGTTCGGCAGGGCCCCACACTGAAGCTTTCTTT. The rearrangement joins TRBV6-5 to TRBJ1-1, with a weak D call TRBD1 (5 bases). The CDR3 loop spans 14 amino acids. Germline CDR1 is MNHEY and CDR2 is SVGAGI. The V gene lost 4 bases and the J gene lost 3 bases, with 12 bases spanning the gap.

This chain links TRBV27 with TRBJ1-5; D call uncertain. There are 13 residues in the CDR3. The V end was cut by 0 bases, the J end by 3 bases, with 3 bases between. Germline V gene lookup returns CDR1 MNHEY and CDR2 SMNVEV (reference sequence). This CDR3 is CASSLSINQPQHF. CDR3 DNA: TGTGCCAGCAGTTTATCCATCAATCAGCCCCAGCATTTT.

V and J are TRBV6-6 and TRBJ2-7; 7 bases agree with TRBD1. CDR1 and CDR2 (germline): MNHNY, SVGAGI (reference sequence). The CDR3 is 15 residues long. The V and J ends lost 7 bases and 0 bases, in that order; junction bases with no gene match: 9. CDR3 sequence: CASTTPGQVSYEQYF. The CDR3 nucleotides read TGTGCCAGCACCACCCCCGGACAGGTCTCCTACGAGCAGTACTTC.

The rearrangement uses TRBV30 and TRBJ2-7; 11 bases fit TRBD1. The J segment lost 7 bases and the V segment lost 4 bases, leaving 12 bases of the junction unmatched. The CDR3 is made up of 15 amino acids. Germline V gene sequence: CDR1 GTSNPN, CDR2 SVGIG (reference sequence). CDR3 loop: CAWTGTGGDRREQYF. CDR3 coding DNA: TGTGCCTGGACCGGGACAGGGGGGGACCGTCGGGAGCAGTACTTC.

This clone appeared a single time. The identical CDR3 is also encoded by other nucleotide sequences in the sample. The CDR3 sequence: CASSPSYEQYF. CDR3 coding DNA: TGTGCCAGCAGTCCGAGCTACGAGCAGTACTTC. J is TRBJ2-7 and V is TRBV12-3 or TRBV12-4; no clear D gene. This CDR3 is built from 11 residues. V lost 5 bases, J lost 3 bases, and 5 bases lay in between.

A remark on this clone: The sample carries other DNA sequences with the same CDR3. The rearrangement joins TRBV19 to TRBJ2-7; tentative D call: TRBD2 (6 bases). CDR1 and CDR2 from the germline V gene are LNHDA and SQIVND (reference sequence). Trimming stripped 3 bases from V and 4 bases from J, with 13 bases between. The CDR3 length is 14 residues. CDR3 sequence: CASSMTGGPYEQYF. The CDR3, as DNA: TGTGCCAGTAGTATGACCGGGGGACCTTACGAGCAGTACTTC.

CDR3 in amino acids: CASSSDRAGANVLTF. The CDR3 nucleotides read TGTGCCAGCAGCTCTGACAGGGCTGGGGCCAACGTCCTGACTTTC. The J gene is TRBJ2-6, the V gene TRBV7-3, with TRBD1 identical over 7 bases. The CDR3 is made up of 15 amino acids. J lost 2 bases, V lost 4 bases, and 2 bases had no gene match. In germline, CDR1 is SGHTA, CDR2 FQGTGA. The entire variable domain, with the rest obtained from reference TRBV7-3 and TRBJ2-6, is as follows: GAGVSQTPSNKVTEKGKYVELRCDPISGHTALYWYRQSLGQGPEFLIYFQGTGAADDSGLPNDRFFAVRPEGSVSTLKIQRTERGDSAVYLCASSSDRAGANVLTFGAGSRLTVL.

This chain uses TRBV7-2 with TRBJ2-3; 10 nucleotides match TRBD2. This CDR3 is built from 16 residues. The V gene end was trimmed by 7 bases and the J gene end by 0 bases; junction bases not matched to a gene: 7. CDR1 and CDR2 from the germline V gene are SGHTA and FQGNSA. CDR3: CASTLRLAGSTDTQYF. CDR3 coding DNA: TGTGCCAGCACCCTTCGACTAGCGGGTAGCACAGATACGCAGTATTTT.

A few counts support this clone. This chain connects TRBV28 to TRBJ1-3, with a possible D match to TRBD1 (5 bases). Trimming cost V 3 bases and J 2 bases, with 8 bases left between them. Germline CDR1 MDHEN, CDR2 SYDVKM. CDR3 length: 14 amino acids. For the CDR3, the DNA is TGTGCCAGCAGTTTTACAGGAGCTGGAAACACCATATATTTT. Translating gives CASSFTGAGNTIYF.

V and J are TRBV5-1 and TRBJ2-3, with 8 bases that match TRBD1. This CDR3 spans 16 amino acids. Germline trimming cut 3 bases from V and 1 base from J; bases unmatched to any gene: 7. Germline CDR1 reads SGHRS; CDR2 reads YFSETQ. Here the CDR3 reads CASSYRSGQGTDTQYF. Here the CDR3 DNA reads TGCGCCAGCAGCTACCGATCGGGACAGGGCACAGATACGCAGTATTTT.

The V gene is TRBV6-6, the J gene TRBJ2-2; D remains ambiguous. In germline, CDR1 is MNHNY, CDR2 SVGAGI (reference sequence). With 6 bases removed from V and 4 bases from J, the gap between germline ends came to 12 bases. The CDR3 is 14 residues long. CDR3 region: CASRENAVTGELFF. CDR3 DNA: TGTGCCAGCAGGGAGAACGCGGTCACCGGGGAGCTGTTTTTT.